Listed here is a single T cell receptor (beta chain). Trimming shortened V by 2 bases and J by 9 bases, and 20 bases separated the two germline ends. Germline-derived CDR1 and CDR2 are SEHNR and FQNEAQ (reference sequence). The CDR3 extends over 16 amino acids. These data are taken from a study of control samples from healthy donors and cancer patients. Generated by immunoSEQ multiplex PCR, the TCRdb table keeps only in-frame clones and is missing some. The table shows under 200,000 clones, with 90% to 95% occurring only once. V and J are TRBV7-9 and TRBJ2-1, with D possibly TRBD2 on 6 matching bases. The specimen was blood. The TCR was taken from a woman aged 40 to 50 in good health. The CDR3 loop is CASSLPGDGRIGEQFF. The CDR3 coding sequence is TGTGCCAGCAGCTTACCGGGGGACGGACGGATCGGTGAGCAGTTCTTC.